Listed here are 5 T cell receptor beta chains from one sample, sequenced in a study of T-cell memory formation after mild COVID-19. Each CDR3 protein is one row after TCRdb ran MiXCR on the 5' RACE reads. This table has hundreds of thousands of distinct CDR3 sequences, less than 25% appearing once. The sequenced sample was PBMCs or a T cell subset sorted from them (not recorded which). Receptor source: an adult woman who had mild COVID-19 (a few samples of this study predate the infection). Cell type and time point are not known.

The chain carries TRBV5-1 and TRBJ2-1; 7 bases agree with TRBD1. V was pared by 6 bases and J by 5 bases, with 8 bases of the junction left unmatched. This CDR3 comprises 14 residues. CDR1 is SGHRS and CDR2 is YFSETQ in the germline V gene. This chain's CDR3 is CASKGAVRNNEQFF. The CDR3 nucleotides read TGCGCCAGCAAGGGGGCCGTAAGAAACAATGAGCAGTTCTTC.

A few counts support this clonotype. This CDR3 is CASSLTTSGADTQYF. CDR3 sequence (DNA): TGCGCCAGCAGCCTTACGACTAGCGGGGCAGATACGCAGTATTTT. The chain couples TRBV5-1 to TRBJ2-3, with TRBD2 matching over 11 bases. Losses at the gene ends were 4 bases for V and 4 bases for J; bases not matched to a gene: 5. The CDR3 contains 15 residues. CDR1 is SGHRS, CDR2 YFSETQ, per germline.

V gene TRBV5-6 combines with J gene TRBJ1-1; D is perhaps TRBD1 (5 bases). From germline, CDR1 is SGHDT and CDR2 YYEEEE. The CDR3 is 16 residues long. The V and J ends lost 2 bases and 5 bases respectively, with 19 bases between them. CDR3 sequence (DNA): TGTGCCAGCAGCTTAAGGGGCTTTGGCGGATGGACTGAAGCTTTCTTT. Translation gives CASSLRGFGGWTEAFF.

This clonotype appeared a few times. The chain carries TRBV11-2 and TRBJ1-3, with 7 positions matching TRBD1. The length of the CDR3 is 19 residues. Germline trimming cut 0 bases from V and 2 bases from J; bases unmatched to any gene: 13. Germline-derived CDR1 and CDR2 are SGHAT and FQNNGV. The chain's CDR3 is CASSLDAWGTGTAGNTIYF. The CDR3 DNA follows: TGTGCCAGCAGCTTAGATGCTTGGGGAACCGGGACAGCTGGAAACACCATATATTTT. The full variable domain, rest sourced from reference TRBV11-2 and TRBJ1-3, is EAGVAQSPRYKIIEKRQSVAFWCNPISGHATLYWYQQILGQGPKLLIQFQNNGVVDDSQLPKDRFSAERLKGVDSTLKIQPAKLEDSAVYLCASSLDAWGTGTAGNTIYFGEGSWLTVV.

J is TRBJ1-2 and V is TRBV5-6, with 8 bases lining up with TRBD1. Germline V gene sequence: CDR1 SGHDT, CDR2 YYEEEE. With 0 bases clipped from V and 4 bases from J, the junction kept 5 bases outside the gene matches. The CDR3 runs to 15 residues. Here the CDR3 DNA reads TGTGCCAGCAGCTTGGGGGACAGGCCACTCTATGGCTACACCTTC. It encodes CASSLGDRPLYGYTF.